The source of this TCR beta chain is a study of response to subunit inactivated influenza vaccine. Germline CDR1 and CDR2: ENHRY and SYGVKD. The CDR3 totals 13 residues. The V end lost 7 bases, the J end lost 1 base, and 11 bases lay between the germline ends. Each CDR3 protein is one row after TCRdb ran MiXCR on the RT-PCR reads. The sample gives just under 250,000 distinct CDR3 sequences, roughly an eighth of which show up once; 7.8% is in the top ten. Study-wide results and caveats: Seasonal influenza vaccination, on each occasion, was suggested by the authors to recruit few new T cells.

At least ten counts were recorded for this clonotype. Its target is not known. The clonotype originates from a man aged 45-65 years who received an inactivated influenza vaccine. The V gene is TRBV10-3, the J gene TRBJ2-7; D may be TRBD2 (7 bases). This material consisted of non-naive T cells sorted from PBMCs, taken 14 to 15 days before vaccination. CDR3 DNA: TGTGCCATCATGGGGGGGACATCCTACGAGCAGTACTTC. Protein product: CAIMGGTSYEQYF.